This record covers a single TCR beta chain. The antigen is unknown. The donors were members of the validation cohort, which comprised around 110 subjects and was separate from the first cohort of roughly 700 subjects. The sample is drawn from a study of cytomegalovirus exposure and HLA in healthy donors. General study points: The authors enumerated some 170 TCR beta chains as linked to cytomegalovirus. Subsequent analysis of the roughly 120 validation repertoires found a tendency for first-cohort TCR clusters to co-occur. Researchers reported that three CMV-associated chains were confirmed in vitro as CMV antigen-specific.

Produced via immunoSEQ multiplex PCR; TCRdb's table is partial and in-frame only. This sample carries about 110,000 clones, around 95% of them seen once, and the ten largest clones take roughly 0.67%. The TCR was taken from a woman between 18 and 29 years old in good health and CMV-seronegative. The sequenced sample was PBMCs.

The CDR3 DNA is TGCGCCAGCAGTCACACCCGGGACAGGGCATCCTACGAGCAGTACTTC. Amino acids: CASSHTRDRASYEQYF. The J gene is TRBJ2-7, the V gene TRBV23-1, with 9 bases that match TRBD1. TRBV23-1 is identified as an open reading frame with a role that is uncertain. Losses at the gene ends were 3 bases for V and 1 base for J; bases not matched to a gene: 7. The length of the CDR3 is 16 residues.